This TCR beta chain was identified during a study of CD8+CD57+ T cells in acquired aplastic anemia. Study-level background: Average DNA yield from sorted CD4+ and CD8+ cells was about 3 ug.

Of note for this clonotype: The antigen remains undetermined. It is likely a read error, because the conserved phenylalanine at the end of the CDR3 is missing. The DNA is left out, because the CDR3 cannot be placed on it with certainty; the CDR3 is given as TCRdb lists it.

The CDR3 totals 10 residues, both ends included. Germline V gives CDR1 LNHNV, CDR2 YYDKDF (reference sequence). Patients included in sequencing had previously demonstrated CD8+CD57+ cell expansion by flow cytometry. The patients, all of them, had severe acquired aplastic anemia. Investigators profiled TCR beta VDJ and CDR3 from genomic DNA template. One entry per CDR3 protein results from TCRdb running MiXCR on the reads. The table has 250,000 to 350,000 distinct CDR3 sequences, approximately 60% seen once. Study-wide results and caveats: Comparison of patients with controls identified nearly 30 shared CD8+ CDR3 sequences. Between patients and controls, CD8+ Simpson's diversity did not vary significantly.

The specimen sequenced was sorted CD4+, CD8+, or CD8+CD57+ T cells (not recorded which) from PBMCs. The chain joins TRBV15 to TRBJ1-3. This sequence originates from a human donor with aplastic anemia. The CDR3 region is CATSRGLGGT.